The 18 T cell receptor beta chains given below trace back to one sample, sequenced in a study of regulatory T cells in long-lasting Graves disease. Time point specified: persistent/refractory GD, antithyroid drugs over 5 years with positive TRAb. The authors made the TCR library using RNA they extracted from PBMCs. Construction of the TCR beta libraries employed iRepertoire HTBI primers in conjunction with Arm-PCR of CDR3 regions. Using its own MiXCR run on the multiplex PCR reads, TCRdb lists one record per CDR3 protein. The sample lists 500,000 to 700,000 distinct CDR3 sequences, about 32% occurring once. Sequenced here: peripheral blood mononuclear cells (PBMCs), sampled when the disease was refractory, from a patient treated with antithyroid drugs. These receptors originate from a female donor with Graves disease.

This clonotype came up a few times. The V gene is TRBV7-9, the J gene TRBJ1-4, with unresolved D. The CDR3 runs 12 residues. The V end lost 1 base, the J end lost 14 bases, and 11 bases lay between the germline ends. CDR1 is SEHNR and CDR2 is FQNEAQ in the germline V gene (reference sequence). The CDR3 loop reads CASSLGGLWLFF. Written as DNA, the CDR3 is TGTGCCAGCAGCTTAGGAGGCCTTTGGCTGTTTTTT.

The chain joins TRBV6-1 to TRBJ1-5; TRBD1 might be the D (6 bases). The CDR3 sequence is 14 residues long. V shed 10 bases and J shed 0 bases, with 13 bases lying between them. Germline V gives CDR1 MNHNS, CDR2 SASEGT. The CDR3 loop is CATRDKYSNQPQHF. For the CDR3, the DNA is TGTGCCACCCGGGACAAATATAGCAATCAGCCCCAGCATTTT.

The chain combines TRBV20-1 with TRBJ1-4; D is perhaps TRBD1 (6 bases). CDR3 size: 15 residues. Germline lookup yields CDR1 DFQATT and CDR2 SNEGSKA (reference sequence). V was pared by 7 bases and J by 0 bases, with 15 bases between. For the CDR3, the DNA is TGCAGTGTGGAGGACAGACGTGCAACTAATGAAAAACTGTTTTTT. Its translation: CSVEDRRATNEKLFF.

A few counts support this clonotype. This rearrangement joins TRBV6-5 to TRBJ1-6; perhaps TRBD1 as D (5 bases). The CDR3 covers 15 residues. V lost 4 bases to trimming and J lost 7 bases, with 14 bases between them. The germline gives CDR1 MNHEY, CDR2 SVGAGI. This CDR3 is CASSFSGQGNSPLHF. CDR3 DNA sequence: TGTGCCAGCAGTTTCTCCGGGCAGGGAAATTCACCCCTCCACTTT.

This clonotype was seen a handful of times. The chain has TRBV11-2 and TRBJ2-5, with D maybe TRBD2 (6 bases). V lost 1 base, J lost 2 bases, and 17 bases lay in between. Germline CDR1 SGHAT, CDR2 FQNNGV. The CDR3 length is 17 residues. In DNA, the CDR3 is TGTGCCAGCAGCTTAGCTAGCCGGGACTTATTTCAAGAGACCCAGTACTTC. This encodes CASSLASRDLFQETQYF.

As to this clonotype: This may come from a read error, since a much larger clone is one base off. J is TRBJ2-5 and V is TRBV7-3, with TRBD1 matching over 9 bases. V lost 5 bases, J lost 4 bases, and 8 bases stayed unmatched. Germline lookup yields CDR1 SGHTA and CDR2 FQGTGA. The CDR3 runs to 15 residues. The CDR3: CASSQRTGVGETQYF. The CDR3 bases are TGTGCCAGCAGCCAAAGGACAGGGGTCGGAGAGACCCAGTACTTC.

This clonotype was recorded at least ten times. This sequence joins TRBV12-3 or TRBV12-4 and TRBJ1-5; possibly TRBD1 for D (5 bases). Trimming stripped 7 bases from V and 3 bases from J, with 16 bases between. This CDR3 region has 15 residues. The CDR3 bases are TGTGCCAGCAAACTCGCGGACACCCACAATCAGCCCCAGCATTTT. Residues: CASKLADTHNQPQHF.

The rearrangement joins TRBV29-1 to TRBJ1-2; D perhaps matches TRBD1 (5 bases). The CDR3 contains 12 residues. Germline lookup yields CDR1 SQVTM and CDR2 ANQGSEA. CDR3 bases: TGCAGTGCTGCGGACACGGTCTATGGCTACACCTTC. It specifies CSAADTVYGYTF.

This clonotype was counted between two and nine times. This chain uses TRBV12-3 or TRBV12-4 with TRBJ1-2; the D is unclear. V was shortened by 5 bases and J by 0 bases, with 16 bases between the two germline ends. CDR3 size: 16 residues. CDR3 amino acids: CASSLRADHTNYGYTF. DNA for the CDR3: TGTGCCAGCAGTCTCCGGGCCGACCATACTAACTATGGCTACACCTTC.

V and J are TRBV20-1 and TRBJ1-6, with 10 bases fitting TRBD1. This CDR3 has 14 amino acids. The J segment lost 5 bases and the V segment lost 5 bases, leaving 3 bases of the junction unmatched. CDR1 is DFQATT and CDR2 is SNEGSKA in the germline V gene (reference sequence). The CDR3 loop reads CSAGTGVNNSPLHF. The DNA of the CDR3 is TGCAGTGCTGGGACAGGGGTCAATAATTCACCCCTCCACTTT.

This clonotype was seen a handful of times. The rearrangement joins TRBV20-1 to TRBJ1-1, with D hard to call. Looked up from germline, CDR1 is DFQATT and CDR2 is SNEGSKA (reference sequence). This CDR3 contains 16 residues. Trimming removed 3 bases from V and 5 bases from J, with 22 bases in between. CDR3 coding DNA: TGCAGTGCTAGTCACGGGGATCTCCTGATTGGGACTGAAGCTTTCTTT. Encoded protein: CSASHGDLLIGTEAFF.

This clonotype was detected a few times. The chain joins TRBV5-6 to TRBJ1-2; D not certain. The CDR3 runs to 13 residues. From germline, CDR1 is SGHDT and CDR2 YYEEEE. The V end was cut by 6 bases, the J end by 4 bases, with 13 bases between. CDR3 region: CASTQSGGYGYTF. CDR3 DNA sequence: TGTGCCAGCACCCAGTCCGGAGGCTATGGCTACACCTTC.

In this sample, this clonotype turned up a few times. This chain uses TRBV5-1 with TRBJ2-7; 11 bases are shared with TRBD2. This CDR3 spans 16 amino acids. The germline gives CDR1 SGHRS, CDR2 YFSETQ. V lost 4 bases and J lost 7; bases outside the gene matches: 13. The CDR3 here is CASSPLQLAGVDEQYF. The CDR3 nucleotides read TGCGCCAGCAGCCCCCTTCAACTAGCGGGAGTTGATGAGCAGTACTTC.

Ten or more counts support this clonotype. The V and J genes are TRBV28 and TRBJ1-1; no clear D. Germline assignment: CDR1 MDHEN and CDR2 SYDVKM. The CDR3 has 12 residues. The V and J ends lost 3 bases and 3 bases respectively, with 5 bases between them. CDR3 nucleotide sequence: TGTGCCAGCAGTTTCGGGTACACTGAAGCTTTCTTT. Translating gives CASSFGYTEAFF.

The V gene is TRBV19, the J gene TRBJ1-5, with a possible D match to TRBD1 (5 bases). CDR3 length: 17 residues. Trimming cost V 5 bases and J 1 base, with 18 bases left between them. Germline V gene data show CDR1 as LNHDA and CDR2 as SQIVND (reference sequence). The CDR3 protein is CASSDIQLRGSNQPQHF. The CDR3 nucleotides read TGTGCCAGTAGTGACATCCAACTAAGGGGAAGCAATCAGCCCCAGCATTTT.

This clonotype appeared once. The chain employs TRBV25-1 and TRBJ1-4; D is uncertain. V dropped 6 bases and J dropped 2 bases, with 7 bases sitting between them. Germline CDR1 is MGHDK and CDR2 is SYGVNS. CDR3 length: 13 residues. CDR3 in amino acids: CASRGRTNEKLFF. In DNA form, the CDR3 reads TGTGCCAGCAGAGGACGGACTAATGAAAAACTGTTTTTT.

In regard to this clonotype: A junction boundary mismatches the germline segment, possibly from a read error. This chain connects TRBV27 to TRBJ1-3, with D possibly matching TRBD1 (6 bases). Germline values: CDR1 MNHEY, CDR2 SMNVEV (reference sequence). The CDR3 is 12 amino acids. Here the CDR3 reads CTSRGPGNTIYF. The CDR3 nucleotides read TGTACCAGCCGGGGGCCTGGAAACACCATATATTTT.

CDR3 region: CASSEASGRRDEQFF. The CDR3 region has the DNA TGTGCCAGCAGTGAAGCCAGCGGGAGAAGGGATGAGCAGTTCTTC. V usage is TRBV2 and J usage is TRBJ2-1, with 8 bases that match TRBD2. This CDR3 comprises 15 residues. With 0 bases clipped from V and 8 bases from J, the junction kept 6 bases outside the gene matches. Germline V gene sequence: CDR1 SNHLY, CDR2 FYNNEI.